This T cell receptor (beta chain) appears in the sequencing data of a study of blood T cells in healthy people across ages. Study summary: With template switching, about one barcoded beta molecule was captured per two T cells.

A second about 7 to 11 cycle PCR used barcoded and J-beta primers. The template-switch adaptor, which had 12 random nucleotides, put a tag on each cDNA molecule. One entry per CDR3 protein results from TCRdb running MiXCR on the 5' RACE reads. The sample yields roughly 860,000 distinct CDR3 sequences, 60% to 80% seen once. Every donor gave roughly 9.2 milliliters of peripheral blood. This CDR3 is built from 13 residues. CDR1 is SQVTM and CDR2 is ANQGSEA in the germline V gene. The ends lost 1 base at V and 6 bases at J; junction bases unmatched: 4. The source of this sequence is a man aged 25-40 years in good health. This rearrangement joins TRBV29-1 to TRBJ2-3, with 7 bases aligning to TRBD1. Sequenced material: blood. CDR3 in amino acids: CSVEGQGRDTQYF. CDR3 coding DNA: TGCAGCGTTGAAGGACAGGGCCGCGATACGCAGTATTTT.